Listed here is a single T cell receptor beta chain. Its cognate antigen is unknown. These data belong to a study of T cell responses to AZD1222 COVID-19 vaccine. Overall study findings and caveats: Along spike, vaccine-associated CD4 TCRs were found throughout, with dominance at 160-218 and 743-854. Samples come after the peak T cell response, not at day 14. There were mostly white British donors and more females than males, and clonal diversity was possibly underestimated.

V was clipped by 4 bases and J by 1 base, with 11 bases between them. The CDR3 contains 15 residues. Looked up from germline, CDR1 is KGHSH and CDR2 is LQKENI. Some clones are missing from TCRdb's copy, which holds only in-frame ones; the method was immunoSEQ multiplex PCR. The sample holds more than 85,000 clones, roughly 92% seen once. The sample in question was peripheral blood, obtained 28 days after the second AZD1222 dose. The V and J genes are TRBV18 and TRBJ1-5, with D possibly being TRBD1 (5 bases). The source is an adult who received the AZD1222 COVID-19 vaccine. The CDR3 here is CASSLATASNQPQHF. The CDR3 bases are TGTGCCAGCTCACTAGCGACAGCCAGCAATCAGCCCCAGCATTTT.